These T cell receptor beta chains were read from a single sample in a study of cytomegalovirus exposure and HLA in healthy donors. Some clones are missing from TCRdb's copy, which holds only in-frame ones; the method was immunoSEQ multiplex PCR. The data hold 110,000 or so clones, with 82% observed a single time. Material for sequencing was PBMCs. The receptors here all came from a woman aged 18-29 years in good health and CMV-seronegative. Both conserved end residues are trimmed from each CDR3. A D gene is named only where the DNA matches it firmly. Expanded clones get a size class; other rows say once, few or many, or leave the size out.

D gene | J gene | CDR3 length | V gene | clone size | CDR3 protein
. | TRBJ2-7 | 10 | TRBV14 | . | ASSQDRSEQY
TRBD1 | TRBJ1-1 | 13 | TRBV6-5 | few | ASSYWRTGNTEAF
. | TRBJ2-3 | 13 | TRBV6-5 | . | ASSYSGSSTDTQY
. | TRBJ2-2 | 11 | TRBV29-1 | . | SVDSANTGELF
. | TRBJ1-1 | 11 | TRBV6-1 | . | ASTLRGATEAF
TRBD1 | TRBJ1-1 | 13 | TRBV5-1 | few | ASSLVLQGYTEAF
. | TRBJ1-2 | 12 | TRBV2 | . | ASSETETNYGYT
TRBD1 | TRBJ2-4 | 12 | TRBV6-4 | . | ASSSDRVGNIQY
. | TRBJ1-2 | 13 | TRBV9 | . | ASSVDFGGNYGYT
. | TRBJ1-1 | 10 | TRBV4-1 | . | ASSQGYTEAF
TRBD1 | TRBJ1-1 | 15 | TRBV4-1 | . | ASSQYGQGDLRTEAF
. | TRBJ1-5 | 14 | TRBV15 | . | ATSRGQSYSNQPQH
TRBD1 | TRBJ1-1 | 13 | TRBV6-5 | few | ASSGHYSDRVEAF
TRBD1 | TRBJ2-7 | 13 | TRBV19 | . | ASSIGQGAFYEQY
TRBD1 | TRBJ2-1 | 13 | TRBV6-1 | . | ASSLRTGRYNEQF
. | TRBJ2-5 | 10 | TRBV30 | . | AWSLRRETQY
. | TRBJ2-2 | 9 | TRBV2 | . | ASTKTGELF
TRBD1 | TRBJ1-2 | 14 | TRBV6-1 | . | ASSASSGQANYGYT
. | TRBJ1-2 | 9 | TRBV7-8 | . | ASSFGSGYT
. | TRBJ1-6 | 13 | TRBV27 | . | ASSRVRAKDSPLH
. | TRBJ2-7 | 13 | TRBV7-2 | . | ASSLAMTISYEQY
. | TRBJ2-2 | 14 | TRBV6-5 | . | ASSYSRDTNTGELF
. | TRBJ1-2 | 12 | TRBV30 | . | AWNPLDSYYGYT
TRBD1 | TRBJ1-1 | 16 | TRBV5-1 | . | ASSLAPPDRARNTEAF
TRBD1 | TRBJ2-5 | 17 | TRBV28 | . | ASSLLPLGQGQRKETQY
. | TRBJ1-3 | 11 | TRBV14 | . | ASTRFSGNTIY